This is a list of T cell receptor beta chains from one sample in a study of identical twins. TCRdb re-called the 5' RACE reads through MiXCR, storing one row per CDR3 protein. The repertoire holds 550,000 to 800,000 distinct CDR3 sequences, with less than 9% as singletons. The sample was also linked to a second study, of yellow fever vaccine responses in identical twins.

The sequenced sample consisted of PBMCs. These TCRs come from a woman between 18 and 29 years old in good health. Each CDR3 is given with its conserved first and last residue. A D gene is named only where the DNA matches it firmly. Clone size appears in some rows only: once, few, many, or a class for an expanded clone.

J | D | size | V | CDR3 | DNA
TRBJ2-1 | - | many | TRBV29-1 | CSVLGGTYNEQFF | TGCAGCGTTCTTGGGGGAACCTACAATGAGCAGTTCTTC
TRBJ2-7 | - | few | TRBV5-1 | CASSVRAHYEQYF | TGCGCCAGCAGCGTCCGGGCCCACTACGAGCAGTACTTC
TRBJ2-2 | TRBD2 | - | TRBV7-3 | CASSLSSGSDTGELFF | TGTGCCAGCAGCTTATCTAGCGGGAGCGACACCGGGGAGCTGTTTTTT
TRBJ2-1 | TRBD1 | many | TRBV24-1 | CATSDRSGTGGNEQFF | TGTGCCACCAGTGATAGATCCGGGACAGGGGGCAATGAGCAGTTCTTC
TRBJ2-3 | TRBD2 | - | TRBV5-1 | CASSLPGLADTQYF | TGCGCCAGCAGCTTACCGGGACTAGCAGATACGCAGTATTTT
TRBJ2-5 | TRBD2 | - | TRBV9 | CASSATSGLPKTQYF | TGTGCCAGCAGCGCGACTAGCGGTCTCCCCAAGACCCAGTACTTC
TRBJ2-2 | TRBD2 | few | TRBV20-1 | CSARMWEGSGELFF | TGCAGTGCTAGAATGTGGGAGGGGTCCGGGGAGCTGTTTTTT
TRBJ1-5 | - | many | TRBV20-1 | CSASRVPGFLSNQPQHF | TGCAGTGCTAGTCGGGTCCCGGGTTTCCTTAGCAATCAGCCCCAGCATTTT
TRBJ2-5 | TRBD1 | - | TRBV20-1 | CSVAGGRGETQYF | TGCAGTGTTGCAGGGGGCCGGGGAGAGACCCAGTACTTC
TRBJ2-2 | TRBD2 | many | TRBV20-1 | CSARDPGLAGGPGELFF | TGCAGTGCTAGAGATCCGGGACTAGCGGGGGGGCCCGGGGAGCTGTTTTTT
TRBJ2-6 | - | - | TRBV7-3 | CASSLSVSGARGANVLTF | TGTGCCAGCAGCCTAAGTGTGTCGGGGGCGCGAGGGGCCAACGTCCTGACTTTC
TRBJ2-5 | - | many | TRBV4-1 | CASSPSLGPGHSQVAQYF | TGCGCCAGCAGCCCGTCCCTTGGGCCGGGACATTCACAAGTGGCCCAGTACTTC
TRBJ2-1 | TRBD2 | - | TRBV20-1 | CSASAIAGGNEQFF | TGCAGTGCTAGTGCAATAGCGGGAGGCAATGAGCAGTTCTTC
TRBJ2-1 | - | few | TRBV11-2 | CASSLSQVNNEQFF | TGTGCCAGCAGCTTAAGCCAGGTCAACAATGAGCAGTTCTTC
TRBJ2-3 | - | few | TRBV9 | CASRASGGGDTQYF | TGTGCCAGCAGAGCCTCTGGAGGGGGTGATACGCAGTATTTT
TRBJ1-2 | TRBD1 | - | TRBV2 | CASSGPNLDRALGYTF | TGTGCCAGCAGCGGCCCAAATCTCGACAGGGCGCTAGGCTACACCTTC
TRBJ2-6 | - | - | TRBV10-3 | CAISDMVAEESGANVLTF | TGTGCCATCAGTGATATGGTGGCAGAGGAATCTGGGGCCAACGTCCTGACTTTC
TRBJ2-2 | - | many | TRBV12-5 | CASGSADPRAGELFF | TGTGCTAGTGGATCCGCGGACCCGCGGGCCGGGGAGCTGTTTTTT
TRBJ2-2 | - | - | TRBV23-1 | CASSQDGLRELFF | TGCGCCAGCAGTCAAGACGGGTTGCGGGAGCTGTTTTTT
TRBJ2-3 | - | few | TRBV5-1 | CASSPGGSGDTQYF | TGCGCCAGCAGCCCAGGGGGGTCTGGGGATACGCAGTATTTT
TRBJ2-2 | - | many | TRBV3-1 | CASRQGGELFF | TGTGCCAGCAGACAGGGTGGGGAGCTGTTTTTT
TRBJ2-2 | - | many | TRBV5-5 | CASSLLGGGTGELFF | TGTGCCAGCAGCTTGTTGGGAGGGGGCACCGGGGAGCTGTTTTTT
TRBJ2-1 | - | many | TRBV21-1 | CASSQGRDEQFF | TGTGCCAGCAGCCAGGGGAGGGATGAGCAGTTCTTC
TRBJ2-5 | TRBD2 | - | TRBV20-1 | CSARVPSGRGVETQYF | TGCAGTGCTAGAGTGCCTAGCGGGAGAGGTGTAGAGACCCAGTACTTC
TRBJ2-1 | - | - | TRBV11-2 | CASSLNSQTHNEQFF | TGTGCCAGCAGCTTAAACAGTCAGACCCACAATGAGCAGTTCTTC
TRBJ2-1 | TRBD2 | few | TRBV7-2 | CASSLVFSGFDEQFF | TGTGCCAGCAGCTTAGTTTTTAGCGGGTTCGATGAGCAGTTCTTC
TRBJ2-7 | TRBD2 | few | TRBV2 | CASVGTSGAITYEQYF | TGTGCCAGCGTAGGGACTAGCGGGGCAATTACCTACGAGCAGTACTTC
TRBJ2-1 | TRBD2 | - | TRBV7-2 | CASTQGVSGGYNEQFF | TGTGCCAGCACCCAAGGGGTTAGCGGGGGGTACAATGAGCAGTTCTTC
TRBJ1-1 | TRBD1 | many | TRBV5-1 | CASSFERGRNTEAFF | TGCGCCAGCAGCTTCGAAAGGGGGCGGAACACTGAAGCTTTCTTT
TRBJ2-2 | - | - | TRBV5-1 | CASSSERDLPGELFF | TGCGCCAGCAGCTCCGAAAGGGACCTTCCCGGGGAGCTGTTTTTT
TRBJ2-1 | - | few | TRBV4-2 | CASSQDPGLYNEQFF | TGTGCCAGCAGCCAAGACCCGGGCCTTTACAATGAGCAGTTCTTC
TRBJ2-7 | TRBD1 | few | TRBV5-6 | CASSRQGLGEQYF | TGTGCCAGCAGCCGACAGGGATTGGGTGAGCAGTACTTC
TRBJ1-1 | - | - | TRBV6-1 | CASSEYGENTEAFF | TGTGCCAGCAGTGAGTACGGGGAGAACACTGAAGCTTTCTTT
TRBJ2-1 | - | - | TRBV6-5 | CASSYIQGGNEQFF | TGTGCCAGCAGTTACATCCAGGGGGGCAATGAGCAGTTCTTC
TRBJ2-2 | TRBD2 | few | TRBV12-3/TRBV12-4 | CASSGGLAAGELFF | TGTGCCAGCAGTGGAGGACTAGCCGCCGGGGAGCTGTTTTTT
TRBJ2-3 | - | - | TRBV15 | CATSRAVGGSGTDTQYF | TGTGCCACCAGCAGAGCAGTGGGGGGATCGGGCACAGATACGCAGTATTTT
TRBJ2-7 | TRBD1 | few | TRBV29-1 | CSATNRDRVAGEQYF | TGCAGCGCCACAAACCGGGACAGGGTAGCCGGCGAGCAGTACTTC
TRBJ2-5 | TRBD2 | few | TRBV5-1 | CASSSLHSGSAHLPQETQYF | TGCGCCAGCAGCTCGCTTCATAGCGGGAGTGCCCACCTTCCACAGGAGACCCAGTACTTC
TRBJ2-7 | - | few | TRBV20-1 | CSARDGGKGAYEQYF | TGCAGTGCTAGAGATGGGGGGAAAGGGGCCTACGAGCAGTACTTC
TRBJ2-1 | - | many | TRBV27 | CASIRNNEQFF | TGTGCCAGCATCCGAAACAATGAGCAGTTCTTC
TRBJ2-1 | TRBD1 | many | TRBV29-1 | CSVEKGTGWDEQFF | TGCAGCGTTGAAAAGGGGACAGGGTGGGATGAGCAGTTCTTC
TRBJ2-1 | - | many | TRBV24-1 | CATSDWAMQGQFF | TGTGCCACCAGTGACTGGGCGATGCAGGGGCAGTTCTTC
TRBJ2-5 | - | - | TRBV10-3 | CAIQLGPGVETQYF | TGTGCCATCCAGTTGGGGCCGGGAGTGGAGACCCAGTACTTC
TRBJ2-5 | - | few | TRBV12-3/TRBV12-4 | CASSHRPETQYF | TGTGCCAGCAGTCACAGACCGGAGACCCAGTACTTC
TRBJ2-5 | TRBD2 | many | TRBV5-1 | CASSLGSQLAGAETQYF | TGCGCCAGCAGCTTGGGATCCCAACTAGCGGGAGCAGAGACCCAGTACTTC
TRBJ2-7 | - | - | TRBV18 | CASSPQSVQPSSYEQYF | TGTGCCAGCTCACCACAATCGGTACAGCCCAGCTCCTACGAGCAGTACTTC
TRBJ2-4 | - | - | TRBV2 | CASSDGLAKNIQYF | TGTGCCAGCAGTGACGGTCTAGCCAAAAACATTCAGTACTTC
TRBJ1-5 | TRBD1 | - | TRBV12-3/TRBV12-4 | CASSSRTGGLNQPQHF | TGTGCCAGCAGTTCTAGGACAGGGGGCCTCAATCAGCCCCAGCATTTT
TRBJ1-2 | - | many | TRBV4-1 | CASSQDMPWSGYTF | TGCGCCAGCAGCCAAGATATGCCTTGGTCAGGCTACACCTTC
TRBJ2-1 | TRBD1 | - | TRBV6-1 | CASSPLAGGTYNEQFF | TGTGCCAGCAGCCCGCTGGCAGGGGGCACCTACAATGAGCAGTTCTTC
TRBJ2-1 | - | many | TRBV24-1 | CAKVPQDSSYNEQFF | TGTGCCAAAGTCCCTCAGGACAGCTCCTACAATGAGCAGTTCTTC
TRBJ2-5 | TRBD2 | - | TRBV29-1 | CSVEDRGKLAGDWTQYF | TGCAGCGTTGAAGATAGGGGGAAACTAGCGGGGGATTGGACCCAGTACTTC
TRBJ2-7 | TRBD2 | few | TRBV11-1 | CASSFLLAQTSGRAAEQYF | TGTGCCAGCAGCTTCCTCCTGGCACAGACTAGCGGGAGGGCTGCAGAGCAGTACTTC
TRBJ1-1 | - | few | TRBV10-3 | CAISELGGGGTEAFF | TGTGCCATCAGTGAGCTTGGGGGCGGGGGCACTGAAGCTTTCTTT
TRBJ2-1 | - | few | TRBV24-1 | CATSDWTNEQFF | TGTGCCACCAGTGACTGGACCAATGAGCAGTTCTTC
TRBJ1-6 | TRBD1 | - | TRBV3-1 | CASSQGPSRTGYPNALHF | TGTGCCAGCAGCCAAGGCCCAAGCCGGACAGGCTACCCGAATGCCCTCCACTTT
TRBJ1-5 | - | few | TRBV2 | CASKEGIGNQPQHF | TGTGCCAGCAAGGAGGGGATTGGCAATCAGCCCCAGCATTTT